These 16 T cell receptor beta chains were all obtained from the same sample, sequenced in a study of neoadjuvant nivolumab and ipilimumab in lung cancer. Clones were sequenced by immunoSEQ multiplex PCR, and TCRdb holds only the in-frame ones, with some missing. This sample has about 33,000 clones; roughly 90% occur once, and the top ten carry 2% to 2.5%. Here the sequenced sample was peripheral blood, taken after neoadjuvant nivolumab, alone or with ipilimumab, at or shortly before surgery. The receptor set was obtained from an adult with non-small cell lung cancer.

The sample holds one count of this clone. The chain uses TRBV10-3 and TRBJ2-1; maybe TRBD2 (6 bases). V gave up 0 bases and J gave up 2 bases, with 11 bases separating them. Germline-derived CDR1 and CDR2 are ENHRY and SYGVKD. CDR3 length: 16 residues. CDR3 amino acids: CAISESMSGAYNEQFF. DNA for the CDR3: TGTGCCATCAGTGAGTCTATGTCGGGAGCCTACAATGAGCAGTTCTTC.

The chain carries TRBV4-2 and TRBJ2-3; 10 positions agree with TRBD2. CDR3 size: 16 residues. Per the germline V gene, CDR1 is LGHNA and CDR2 is YNFKEQ. Trimming took 0 bases from V and 1 from J; bases not matched to a gene: 1. The CDR3 DNA reads TGTGCCAGCAGCCAAGATCTAGCGGGAGGCACAGATACGCAGTATTTT. Translated: CASSQDLAGGTDTQYF.

The DNA for the CDR3 is TGTGCCAGCAGCTTTGGTTTGGGTGCTAATCAGCCCCAGCATTTT. Translation: CASSFGLGANQPQHF. This chain connects TRBV7-9 to TRBJ1-5; D unresolved. The CDR3 loop spans 15 amino acids. Looked up from germline, CDR1 is SEHNR and CDR2 is FQNEAQ (reference sequence). V lost 3 bases to trimming and J lost 4 bases, with 13 bases between them.

V is TRBV14 and J is TRBJ2-5, with D maybe TRBD1 (6 bases). The CDR3 runs 15 residues. V was cut by 1 base and J by 4 bases, with 13 bases left in between. CDR1 and CDR2 (germline): SGHDN, FVKESK. CDR3 protein: CASSQGTGIGETQYF. The DNA of the CDR3 is TGTGCCAGCAGCCAAGGTACAGGGATCGGAGAGACCCAGTACTTC.

V usage is TRBV19 and J usage is TRBJ2-5; 9 positions agree with TRBD1. CDR3 length: 15 residues. Germline V gene sequence: CDR1 LNHDA, CDR2 SQIVND (reference sequence). The V gene end was trimmed by 5 bases and the J gene end by 3 bases; junction bases not matched to a gene: 7. The chain's CDR3 is CASSAQTGGKETQYF. The DNA for the CDR3 is TGTGCCAGTAGTGCCCAGACAGGGGGAAAAGAGACCCAGTACTTC.

The rearrangement joins TRBV19 to TRBJ1-1, with D tentatively TRBD1 (5 bases). V was shortened by 3 bases and J by 8 bases, with 16 bases between the two germline ends. From germline, CDR1 is LNHDA and CDR2 SQIVND (reference sequence). The CDR3 is made up of 14 amino acids. The CDR3 coding sequence is TGTGCCAGTAGTATGAGTGGGACCTCGGGGGAAGCTTTCTTT. As protein: CASSMSGTSGEAFF.

The rearrangement uses TRBV28 and TRBJ1-4, with D hard to call. The CDR3 covers 13 residues. Trimming removed 8 bases at V and 8 bases at J, with 15 bases between. Per the germline V gene, CDR1 is MDHEN and CDR2 is SYDVKM. This chain's CDR3 is CASSVGREEKLFF. The CDR3 nucleotides read TGTGCCAGCTCGGTGGGGAGGGAGGAAAAACTGTTTTTT.

The V gene is TRBV5-1, the J gene TRBJ2-2; D is unclear. The V gene's germline CDR1 is SGHRS and CDR2 YFSETQ. The V end was cut by 0 bases, the J end by 5 bases, with 11 bases between. The CDR3 runs 15 residues. Here the CDR3 reads CASSLDGFSTGELFF. In DNA form, the CDR3 reads TGCGCCAGCAGCTTGGACGGCTTTTCTACCGGGGAGCTGTTTTTT.

This sequence joins TRBV6-5 and TRBJ1-1; the D is unclear. The V and J ends lost 2 bases and 1 base respectively, with 8 bases between them. The germline V gene encodes CDR1 MNHEY and CDR2 SVGAGI. The length of the CDR3 is 14 residues. The CDR3 loop is CASSYRKGNTEAFF. The CDR3 nucleotides read TGTGCCAGCAGTTACAGGAAAGGGAACACTGAAGCTTTCTTT.

The CDR3 DNA reads TGCGCCAGCAGCTTGGGTCTCAGTGGTGGAAACACCATATATTTT. Its protein is CASSLGLSGGNTIYF. The rearrangement joins TRBV5-1 to TRBJ1-3; D unresolved. The CDR3 extends over 15 amino acids. The ends were cut back, 0 bases at V and 3 bases at J, with 10 bases in the middle. The V gene's germline CDR1 is SGHRS and CDR2 YFSETQ.

This clone was counted a single time. This chain connects TRBV5-1 to TRBJ2-5; D unresolved. Germline-derived CDR1 and CDR2 are SGHRS and YFSETQ. The CDR3 has 15 amino acids. The V and J ends lost 0 bases and 4 bases respectively, with 13 bases between them. CDR3 amino acids: CASSLASGIGETQYF. CDR3 coding DNA: TGCGCCAGCAGCTTGGCCAGTGGAATCGGAGAGACCCAGTACTTC.

This clone was recorded once. The CDR3 reads CASSPRDRISYEQYF. In DNA form, the CDR3 reads TGTGCCAGCAGCCCACGGGACAGAATCTCCTACGAGCAGTACTTC. This chain connects TRBV7-9 to TRBJ2-7; 7 nucleotides line up with TRBD1. Germline V CDR1 and CDR2: SEHNR, FQNEAQ (reference sequence). With 5 bases clipped from V and 0 bases from J, the junction kept 7 bases outside the gene matches. There are 15 residues in the CDR3.

The rearrangement joins TRBV29-1 to TRBJ2-3; D could derive from TRBD1 or TRBD2 (7 bases each). Trimming removed 4 bases from V and 1 base from J, with 24 bases in between. The CDR3 is 18 residues long. CDR1 is SQVTM and CDR2 is ANQGSEA in the germline V gene. The CDR3 nucleotides are TGCAGCGTTGTAGGGTCTGTAGGGGGCGGGAGTGGCACAGATACGCAGTATTTT. As protein: CSVVGSVGGGSGTDTQYF.

The chain joins TRBV9 to TRBJ2-2; 8 bases agree with TRBD1. V was clipped by 6 bases and J by 2 bases; unmatched bases: 3. Per the germline V gene, CDR1 is SGDLS and CDR2 is YYNGEE. This CDR3 is built from 14 residues. The CDR3 bases are TGTGCCAGCACGGACAGGGCAAACACCGGGGAGCTGTTTTTT. Protein product: CASTDRANTGELFF. Full variable domain (outside the CDR3, taken from reference TRBV9 and TRBJ2-2): DSGVTQTPKHLITATGQRVTLRCSPRSGDLSVYWYQQSLDQGLQFLIQYYNGEERAKGNILERFSAQQFPDLHSELNLSSLELGDSALYFCASTDRANTGELFFGEGSRLTVL.

This chain links TRBV27 with TRBJ2-5; TRBD1 or TRBD2 may be the D gene (5 bases each). Germline CDR1 reads MNHEY; CDR2 reads SMNVEV (reference sequence). V was clipped by 6 bases and J by 3 bases, with 14 bases between them. This CDR3 comprises 14 residues. CDR3 sequence reads: CASRDSGREETQYF. The DNA of the CDR3 is TGTGCCAGCAGGGATTCGGGACGGGAAGAGACCCAGTACTTC.

This clone has just a few counts. V gene TRBV7-2 combines with J gene TRBJ1-1; D gene uncertain. CDR1 and CDR2 from the germline V gene are SGHTA and FQGNSA. The CDR3 sequence is 15 residues long. V dropped 2 bases and J dropped 4 bases, with 14 bases sitting between them. The CDR3 loop is CASSLWVALGTEAFF. The CDR3 bases are TGTGCCAGCAGCTTATGGGTTGCTCTGGGCACTGAAGCTTTCTTT.